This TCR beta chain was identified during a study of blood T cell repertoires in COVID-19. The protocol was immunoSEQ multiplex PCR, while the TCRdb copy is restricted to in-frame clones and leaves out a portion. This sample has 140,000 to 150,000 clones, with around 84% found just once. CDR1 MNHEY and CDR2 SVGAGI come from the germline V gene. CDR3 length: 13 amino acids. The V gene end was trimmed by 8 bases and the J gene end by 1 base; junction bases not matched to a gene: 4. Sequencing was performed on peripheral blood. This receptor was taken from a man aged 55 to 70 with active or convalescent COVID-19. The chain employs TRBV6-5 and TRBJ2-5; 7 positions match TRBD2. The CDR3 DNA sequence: TGTGCCAGCGAGCGGGGTTTCCAAGAGACCCAGTACTTC. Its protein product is CASERGFQETQYF.